One and the same sample provided the 21 T cell receptor beta chains below, sequenced in a study of vaccination and CD4 T cells after COVID-19. No antigen is known for these receptors. The Oncomine TCR Beta short-read assay sequenced DNA from cultured CD4+ T cells. TCRdb itself ran the PCR reads through MiXCR, one entry per CDR3 protein. Of 14,000 to 15,000 distinct CDR3 sequences listed, 35% to 50% are singletons. Documented treatment: roughly 10-day PBMC culture with coronavirus spike peptide pools or control peptides (ViraFEST assay). Sequencing was done on a sample of CD4+ T cells from blood, cultured in vitro. The origin of the receptors is a human donor who had recovered from COVID-19.

This clonotype was seen only a few times. This chain joins TRBV20-1 and TRBJ1-2; weak D call: TRBD1 (5 bases). Trimming stripped 0 bases from V and 6 bases from J, with 11 bases between. This CDR3 region has 13 residues. Germline CDR1 reads DFQATT; CDR2 reads SNEGSKA (reference sequence). The CDR3 spells CSARDHRPDGYTF. As DNA, the CDR3 is TGCAGTGCTAGAGATCACAGGCCCGATGGCTACACCTTC.

The chain links TRBV18 to TRBJ2-5; D call uncertain. The germline V gene has CDR1 KGHSH and CDR2 LQKENI. Trimming took 3 bases from V and 0 from J, leaving 5 bases between them. This CDR3 comprises 13 residues. Here the CDR3 reads CASSPENQETQYF. CDR3 nucleotides: TGTGCCAGCTCACCGGAGAACCAAGAGACCCAGTACTTC.

The chain carries TRBV24-1 and TRBJ2-2; TRBD1 agrees at 7 bases. CDR1 KGHDR and CDR2 SFDVKD come from the germline V gene. CDR3 size: 14 residues. Trimming removed 7 bases from V and 0 bases from J; junction bases left unmatched: 1. CDR3 protein: CATRGTANTGELFF. CDR3 nucleotides: TGTGCCACCAGGGGGACAGCGAACACCGGGGAGCTGTTTTTT.

The chain employs TRBV29-1 and TRBJ1-2; no definite D call. Trimming took off 4 bases at V and 0 bases at J, with 6 bases between the two ends. This CDR3 spans 12 amino acids. The V gene's germline CDR1 is SQVTM and CDR2 ANQGSEA. The CDR3 spells CSVGGTNYGYTF. The CDR3, as DNA: TGCAGCGTTGGAGGAACTAACTATGGCTACACCTTC.

This clonotype was observed a few times. CDR3 coding DNA: TGCAGTGCTGTGTCGGGACAGGGCGTTAATCAGCCCCAGCATTTT. This codes for CSAVSGQGVNQPQHF. J is TRBJ1-5 and V is TRBV20-1, with 9 bases fitting TRBD1. The CDR3 has 15 amino acids. CDR1 and CDR2 from the germline V gene are DFQATT and SNEGSKA (reference sequence). With V trimmed by 5 bases and J by 4 bases, 9 bases remained unmatched.

This clonotype was observed a handful of times. This rearrangement joins TRBV12-3 or TRBV12-4 to TRBJ2-7; 13 nucleotides match TRBD2. Losses at the gene ends were 3 bases for V and 4 bases for J; bases not matched to a gene: 0. This CDR3 region has 14 residues. This chain's CDR3 is CASSLGLAGYEQYF. The DNA of the CDR3 is TGTGCCAGCAGTTTGGGACTAGCGGGATACGAGCAGTACTTC.

In this sample, this clonotype turned up a few times. The rearrangement joins TRBV27 to TRBJ2-3; D is undetermined. CDR1 and CDR2 from the germline V gene are MNHEY and SMNVEV (reference sequence). V was trimmed by 6 bases and J by 0 bases, leaving 16 bases between them. This CDR3 has 16 residues. The CDR3 loop is CASSTGGFGSTDTQYF. Here the CDR3 DNA reads TGTGCCAGCAGCACGGGTGGGTTCGGAAGCACAGATACGCAGTATTTT.

This clonotype was observed once. The genes are TRBV7-2 and TRBJ2-5; the D call may be TRBD1 or TRBD2 (5 bases each). Per the germline V gene, CDR1 is SGHTA and CDR2 is FQGNSA. V shed 3 bases and J shed 6 bases, with 17 bases lying between them. This CDR3 spans 15 amino acids. CDR3 nucleotide sequence: TGTGCCAGCAGCTTGAGTTACGGGCAGGGACAGACCCAGTACTTC. The encoded protein is CASSLSYGQGQTQYF.

This clonotype showed up just a few times. This chain links TRBV7-2 with TRBJ2-5, with 8 positions matching TRBD1. The CDR3 consists of 15 residues. Germline assignment: CDR1 SGHTA and CDR2 FQGNSA. The junction had 10 bases not matched to a gene; V was cut back by 6 bases and J by 4 bases. CDR3 residues: CASRLGQGTVETQYF. CDR3 in DNA: TGTGCCAGCAGACTTGGACAGGGAACGGTAGAGACCCAGTACTTC. Using reference TRBV7-2 and TRBJ2-5 for the parts outside the CDR3, the full variable domain is GAGVSQSPSNKVTEKGKDVELRCDPISGHTALYWYRQSLGQGLEFLIYFQGNSAPDKSGLPSDRFSAERTGGSVSTLTIQRTQQEDSAVYLCASRLGQGTVETQYFGPGTRLLVL.

The chain combines TRBV30 with TRBJ1-1, with D maybe TRBD1 (5 bases). Germline lookup yields CDR1 GTSNPN and CDR2 SVGIG (reference sequence). This CDR3 contains 14 residues. With 0 bases removed from V and 4 bases from J, the gap between germline ends came to 12 bases. The CDR3 region has the DNA TGTGCCTGGAGTGTACGTCGGGGGGTCACTGAAGCTTTCTTT. It encodes CAWSVRRGVTEAFF. The full variable domain, in which reference TRBV30 and TRBJ1-1 provide the parts outside the CDR3, is SQTIHQWPATLVQPVGSPLSLECTVEGTSNPNLYWYRQAAGRGLQLLFYSVGIGQISSEVPQNLSASRPQDRQFILSSKKLLLSDSGFYLCAWSVRRGVTEAFFGQGTRLTVV.

The J gene is TRBJ1-2, the V gene TRBV20-1; no reliable D call. CDR1 is DFQATT, CDR2 SNEGSKA, per germline (reference sequence). CDR3 size: 12 residues. The V end lost 6 bases, the J end lost 2 bases, and 10 bases lay between the germline ends. The CDR3 nucleotides read TGCAGTGCCCGAGGAGGGAACTATGGCTACACCTTC. This sequence encodes CSARGGNYGYTF.

This chain joins TRBV11-2 and TRBJ1-1, with 7 bases fitting TRBD1. There are 15 residues in the CDR3. Trimming at V came to 5 bases and at J to 7 bases, leaving 13 bases not matched to a gene. CDR1 is SGHAT, CDR2 FQNNGV, per germline. DNA for the CDR3: TGTGCCAGCAGCGAGCACTATCTCCGGGACAGTGAAGCTTTCTTT. The encoded protein is CASSEHYLRDSEAFF.

J is TRBJ2-3 and V is TRBV5-1; D is ambiguous. From germline, CDR1 is SGHRS and CDR2 YFSETQ. V shed 6 bases and J shed 2 bases, with 16 bases lying between them. This CDR3 spans 15 amino acids. The CDR3 is CASTHSSTTTDTQYF. The CDR3 nucleotides read TGCGCCAGCACCCATAGCTCCACTACCACAGATACGCAGTATTTT.

This sequence joins TRBV11-2 and TRBJ2-2, with D uncertain. The germline CDR1 and CDR2 sequences are SGHAT and FQNNGV. V was trimmed by 5 bases and J by 0 bases, leaving 7 bases between them. CDR3 length: 14 amino acids. CDR3: CASSPRANTGELFF. The CDR3 DNA reads TGTGCCAGCAGCCCCCGAGCGAACACCGGGGAGCTGTTTTTT. Full variable domain (rest looked up from reference TRBV11-2 and TRBJ2-2): EAGVAQSPRYKIIEKRQSVAFWCNPISGHATLYWYQQILGQGPKLLIQFQNNGVVDDSQLPKDRFSAERLKGVDSTLKIQPAKLEDSAVYLCASSPRANTGELFFGEGSRLTVL.

The chain links TRBV27 to TRBJ2-5; TRBD1 matches 9 bases. CDR1 is MNHEY and CDR2 is SMNVEV in the germline V gene (reference sequence). J lost 3 bases, V lost 10 bases, and 18 bases had no gene match. The CDR3 spans 17 residues. CDR3 DNA: TGTGCCACCCCGCGAGAAACAGGGGGCCGATTTGAAGAGACCCAGTACTTC. Translated: CATPRETGGRFEETQYF.

This clonotype was recorded once. J is TRBJ2-7 and V is TRBV7-2, with TRBD2 matching over 14 bases. Trimming took 1 base from V and 0 from J; bases not matched to a gene: 8. This CDR3 has 19 amino acids. Germline lookup yields CDR1 SGHTA and CDR2 FQGNSA. The CDR3 protein is CASSLGLAGGLSRSYEQYF. CDR3 bases: TGTGCCAGCAGCTTAGGACTAGCGGGGGGGCTTTCCCGCTCCTACGAGCAGTACTTC.

A few counts support this clonotype. The V call is TRBV6-1, the J call TRBJ1-2; 9 nucleotides align to TRBD1. CDR1 is MNHNS and CDR2 is SASEGT in the germline V gene. The CDR3 has 16 residues. J gave up 8 bases and V 5 bases, and 15 bases lay outside the gene matches. The CDR3 bases are TGTGCCAGCAGTAGGGACAGGGTTGTGGGGTTTGGAGGCTACACCTTC. It yields the protein CASSRDRVVGFGGYTF.

J is TRBJ1-5 and V is TRBV19; D remains unclear. This CDR3 contains 12 residues. Trimming removed 6 bases from V and 7 bases from J, with 10 bases in between. Per the germline V gene, CDR1 is LNHDA and CDR2 is SQIVND (reference sequence). The DNA for the CDR3 is TGTGCCAGTAGCACCCTCTACCAGCCCCAGCATTTT. This translates into CASSTLYQPQHF.

The chain couples TRBV30 to TRBJ2-5; weak D call: TRBD1 (5 bases). The germline CDR1 and CDR2 sequences are GTSNPN and SVGIG (reference sequence). The CDR3 spans 15 residues. V lost 6 bases to trimming and J lost 2 bases, with 19 bases between them. In nucleotides, the CDR3 is TGTGCCTGTCAAACGATTGGGGCGGCTCAAGAGACCCAGTACTTC. As protein: CACQTIGAAQETQYF.

This clonotype came up a few times. V and J are TRBV20-1 and TRBJ1-1; D is ambiguous. Between the trimmed V and J ends, which lost 3 bases and 4 bases, there was a span of 12 bases. CDR1 is DFQATT, CDR2 SNEGSKA, per germline (reference sequence). There are 13 residues in the CDR3. The CDR3 DNA follows: TGCAGTGCTAGCGTCAGCCGGTCCACTGAAGCTTTCTTT. Its translation is CSASVSRSTEAFF.

By sample fraction, this clonotype is medium-sized (0.01 to 0.1%). The chain combines TRBV20-1 with TRBJ2-7; D unclear. V shed 0 bases and J shed 0 bases, with 6 bases lying between them. CDR3 length equals 13 residues. Germline-derived CDR1 and CDR2 are DFQATT and SNEGSKA (reference sequence). CDR3 DNA sequence: TGCAGTGCTAGAGAACTCTACTCCTACGAGCAGTACTTC. This translates into CSARELYSYEQYF.